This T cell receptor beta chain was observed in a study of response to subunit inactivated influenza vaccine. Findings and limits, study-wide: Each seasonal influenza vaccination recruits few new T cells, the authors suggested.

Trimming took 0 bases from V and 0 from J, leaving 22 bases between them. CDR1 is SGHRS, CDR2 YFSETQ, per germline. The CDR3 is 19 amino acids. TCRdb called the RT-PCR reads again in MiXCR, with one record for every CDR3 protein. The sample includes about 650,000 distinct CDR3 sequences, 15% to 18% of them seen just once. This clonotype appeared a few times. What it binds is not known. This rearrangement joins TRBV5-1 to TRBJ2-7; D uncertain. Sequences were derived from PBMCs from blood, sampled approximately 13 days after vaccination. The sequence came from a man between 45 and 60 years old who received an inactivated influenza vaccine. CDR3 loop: CASSLEAGRSITSSYEQYF. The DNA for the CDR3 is TGCGCCAGCAGCTTGGAGGCAGGACGCTCGATTACAAGCTCCTACGAGCAGTACTTC. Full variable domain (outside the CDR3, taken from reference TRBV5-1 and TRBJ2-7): KAGVTQTPRYLIKTRGQQVTLSCSPISGHRSVSWYQQTPGQGLQFLFEYFSETQRNKGNFPGRFSGRQFSNSRSEMNVSTLELGDSALYLCASSLEAGRSITSSYEQYFGPGTRLTVT.